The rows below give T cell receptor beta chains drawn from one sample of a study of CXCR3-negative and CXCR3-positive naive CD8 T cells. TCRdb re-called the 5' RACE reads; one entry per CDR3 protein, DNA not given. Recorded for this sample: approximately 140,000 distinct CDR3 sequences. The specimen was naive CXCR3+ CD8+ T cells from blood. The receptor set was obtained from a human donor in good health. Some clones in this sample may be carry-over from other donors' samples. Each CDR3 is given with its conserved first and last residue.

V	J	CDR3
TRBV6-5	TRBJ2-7	CASSSVLAGDEQYF
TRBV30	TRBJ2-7	CAWSVGAGSYEQYF
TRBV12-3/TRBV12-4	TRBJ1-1	CASSRDGPEAFF
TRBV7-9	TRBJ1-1	CASSLLPPDTYEAFF
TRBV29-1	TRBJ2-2	CSVVGFAGELFF
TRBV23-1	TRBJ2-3	CASSQNDTDTQYF
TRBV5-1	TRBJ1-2	CASSLASEWGAYGYTF
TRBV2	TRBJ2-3	CASGVSGTGGTDTQYF
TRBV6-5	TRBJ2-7	CASSTSGEAYEQYF
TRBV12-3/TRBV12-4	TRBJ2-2	CASSQTGEAGELFF
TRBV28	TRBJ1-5	CASSQDYSNQPQHF
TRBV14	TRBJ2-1	CASTPRGTLAGGANEQFF
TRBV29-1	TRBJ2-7	CSVEAPLTYEQYF
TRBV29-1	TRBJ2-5	CSVPNTEETQYF
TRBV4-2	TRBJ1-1	CASSSPGGYTEAFF
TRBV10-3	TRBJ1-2	CAISPDSFNYGYTF
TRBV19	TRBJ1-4	CASMDRVDEKLFF
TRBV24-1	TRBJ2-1	CATSDPRDTAISNEQFF
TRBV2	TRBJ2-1	CASSELVSSYNEQFF
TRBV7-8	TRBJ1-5	CASSLDAGTGGQPQHF
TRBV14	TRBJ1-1	CASSQEEYSPESEAFF
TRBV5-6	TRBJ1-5	CASSPGTGGNQPQHF
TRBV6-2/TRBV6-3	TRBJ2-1	CASSYIHGTSVYNEQFF